A selection of T cell receptor beta chains follows, all from one sample in a study of cytomegalovirus exposure and HLA in healthy donors. The repertoire was sequenced with immunoSEQ multiplex PCR; TCRdb's copy has only in-frame clones and lacks some. The sample has approximately 150,000 clones, around 72% seen once; the top ten hold around 7%. The sequenced sample consisted of PBMCs. Source of these receptors: a woman in her forties in good health and CMV-seropositive. Each CDR3 is given with its conserved first and last residue. Fields, in order: clone size, V gene, D gene, J gene, CDR3 protein, CDR3 DNA. A D gene is named only where the DNA matches it firmly. A clone size is listed for some rows: how often the clone was seen (once, few, many), or a class if it is expanded.

-	TRBV7-6	-	TRBJ1-2	CASSAATGGDYGYTF	TGTGCCAGCAGCGCGGCTACAGGCGGGGACTATGGCTACACCTTC
-	TRBV6-5	TRBD1	TRBJ2-1	CASSLTTGGSVEQFF	TGTGCCAGCAGTTTAACGACAGGGGGCTCGGTTGAGCAGTTCTTC
-	TRBV7-9	-	TRBJ1-2	CASIFAGSYGYTF	TGTGCCAGCATTTTCGCGGGCAGCTATGGCTACACCTTC
-	TRBV7-9	-	TRBJ1-2	CASSLSGSPDGYTF	TGTGCCAGCAGCTTATCGGGATCGCCGGATGGCTACACCTTC
once	TRBV10-2	TRBD2	TRBJ2-4	CASSTSGGATQIAKNIQYF	TGCGCCAGCAGCACAAGCGGGGGGGCTACCCAGATAGCCAAAAACATTCAGTACTTC
-	TRBV7-9	TRBD1	TRBJ1-2	CASSLGTGPLGGYTF	TGTGCCAGCAGCCTAGGGACAGGGCCCCTTGGTGGCTACACCTTC
-	TRBV5-1	-	TRBJ2-6	CASSSGVTQGANGLTF	TGCGCCAGCAGCTCCGGTGTGACCCAAGGGGCCAACGGCCTGACTTTC
few	TRBV2	-	TRBJ2-4	CASLHAGAKNIQYF	TGTGCCAGCCTACACGCGGGAGCCAAAAACATTCAGTACTTC
-	TRBV5-5	-	TRBJ1-2	CASSLYKGYTF	TGTGCCAGCAGCTTATACAAAGGCTACACCTTC
-	TRBV4-3	TRBD2	TRBJ2-7	CASSRGTSGSYEQYF	TGCGCCAGCAGCCGAGGGACTAGCGGCTCCTACGAGCAGTACTTC
once	TRBV19	TRBD1	TRBJ1-1	CASSPTGTGLTEAFF	TGTGCCAGTAGCCCCACCGGGACAGGGCTAACTGAAGCTTTCTTT
-	TRBV19	-	TRBJ1-2	CASSRIPPVGTF	TGTGCCAGTAGCAGGATACCACCGGTGGGCACCTTC
-	TRBV4-2	TRBD1	TRBJ1-1	CASSQESGTGIMNTEAFF	TGTGCCAGCAGCCAAGAATCGGGGACAGGGATCATGAACACTGAAGCTTTCTTT
-	TRBV7-3	-	TRBJ1-5	CASSRTGQGYQPQHF	TGTGCCAGCAGCCGTACAGGGCAAGGATATCAGCCCCAGCATTTT
few	TRBV5-4	-	TRBJ1-2	CASSLVGIPNYGYTF	TGTGCCAGCAGCTTGGTTGGCATCCCTAACTATGGCTACACCTTC
-	TRBV5-1	-	TRBJ2-7	CASSLDAEQYEQYF	TGCGCCAGCAGCTTGGACGCGGAACAATACGAGCAGTACTTC
-	TRBV28	TRBD1	TRBJ1-5	CASSSPQGANSNQPQHF	TGTGCCAGCAGTTCCCCACAGGGGGCGAATAGCAATCAGCCCCAGCATTTT
once	TRBV7-2	-	TRBJ1-2	CASSLSMRYGYTF	TGTGCCAGCAGCTTATCGATGCGCTATGGCTACACCTTC
-	TRBV11-2	-	TRBJ1-1	CASSPLGGLTEAFF	TGTGCCAGCAGCCCCCTTGGGGGACTCACTGAAGCTTTCTTT
-	TRBV28	TRBD1	TRBJ1-5	CASTAGTGGYQPQHF	TGTGCCAGCACCGCTGGGACAGGGGGCTATCAGCCCCAGCATTTT
-	TRBV5-1	TRBD1	TRBJ1-1	CASSPQGRTGTGGNTEAFF	TGCGCCAGCAGCCCCCAGGGCCGGACAGGGACCGGGGGGAACACTGAAGCTTTCTTT
-	TRBV19	-	TRBJ1-6	CASSIDLVGDSNSPLHF	TGTGCCAGTAGTATAGATCTAGTTGGTGATTCAAACTCACCCCTCCACTTT
-	TRBV4-2	-	TRBJ1-1	CASSQGGRLEAFF	TGTGCCAGCAGCCAAGGGGGGCGCCTTGAAGCTTTCTTT
once	TRBV19	-	TRBJ2-2	CASRKGTGNTGELFF	TGTGCCAGCCGTAAAGGGACTGGGAACACCGGGGAGCTGTTTTTT
few	TRBV29-1	-	TRBJ1-3	CSVEDLGHPDTIYF	TGCAGCGTTGAAGATCTTGGGCACCCAGACACCATATATTTT
-	TRBV10-2	TRBD2	TRBJ2-3	CATKAGGSTDTQYF	TGCGCCACCAAAGCGGGGGGCAGCACAGATACGCAGTATTTT
once	TRBV30	-	TRBJ2-5	CAWSVPVGGGETQYF	TGTGCCTGGAGCGTACCCGTCGGCGGCGGAGAGACCCAGTACTTC
-	TRBV19	TRBD1	TRBJ2-7	CASSTQTGGLYEQYF	TGTGCCAGTAGTACTCAGACAGGGGGCCTTTACGAGCAGTACTTC